This T cell receptor (beta chain) was identified during a study of identical twins. This clonotype came up a few times. What it recognizes is unknown. Findings of the study overall: For monozygotic twins, models underestimated out-of-frame TCR alpha sharing. Insertions were reduced in abundant cord blood beta clonotypes but not in memory repertoires.

Germline CDR1 is SGDLS and CDR2 is YYNGEE. The V segment lost 3 bases and the J segment 2 bases; nucleotides outside the gene matches: 6. The CDR3 sequence is 16 residues long. Template switching (which added a universal primer site) was used, and cDNA carried unique molecular identifiers. TCRdb re-derived calls from the 5' RACE reads in MiXCR, one entry per CDR3 protein. The sample records 1.5 million to 2 million distinct CDR3 sequences, 25% to 35% being singletons. The rearrangement links TRBV9 to TRBJ2-1; 9 bases are shared with TRBD2. The TCR originated in a newborn girl in good health. The sample comprised cord blood. The CDR3, as DNA: TGTGCCAGCAGCGCTAGCGGGAAACGGACCTACAATGAGCAGTTCTTC. It encodes CASSASGKRTYNEQFF.